The 2 T cell receptor beta chains below all came from one sample that was sequenced in a study of blood T cell repertoires in COVID-19 (TCRdb year 2020). Library preparation employed the immunoSEQ multiplex PCR assay. TCRdb obtained this table from immuneACCESS and retained in-frame rearrangements with V and J assigned. These tables miss some clones; where compared with another copy, unresolved V genes account for less than half of the shortfall, and the remainder is unexplained. The sample contains around 94,000 clones, around four fifths of them found a single time. The ten biggest clones cover 3.4% of the sample. Sequencing was performed on peripheral blood. Receptors originate from a man aged 50 to 59 with acute or convalescent COVID-19.

The chain couples TRBV6-5 to TRBJ1-1, with 7 bases that match TRBD1. The CDR3 has 14 residues. The germline V gene encodes CDR1 MNHEY and CDR2 SVGAGI. Trimming removed 5 bases from V and 1 base from J; junction bases left unmatched: 4. CDR3: CASSRQGQNTEAFF. The DNA of the CDR3 is TGTGCCAGCAGTCGACAGGGACAGAACACTGAAGCTTTCTTT.

This sequence joins TRBV9 and TRBJ2-6; D call uncertain. With 0 bases removed from V and 0 bases from J, the gap between germline ends came to 10 bases. This CDR3 is 17 amino acids long. Germline CDR1 SGDLS, CDR2 YYNGEE. CDR3 in DNA: TGTGCCAGCAGCGTAGCCCGAGAGAACTCTGGGGCCAACGTCCTGACTTTC. It codes for CASSVARENSGANVLTF.